The 12 T cell receptor beta chains listed next were all sequenced from one sample in a study of blood T cell repertoires in COVID-19. Profiling relied on immunoSEQ multiplex PCR, and the TCRdb table lists in-frame clones only, not all of them. The profile covers some 87,000 clones, with under 80% appearing a single time and less than 20% taken by the ten largest. Sequenced input: peripheral blood. Receptors were obtained from a human donor in a cohort sampled during active COVID-19.

This clone is a singleton in its sample. The chain joins TRBV12-3 or TRBV12-4 to TRBJ1-1; D is possibly TRBD1 (5 bases). This CDR3 has 13 amino acids. V was shortened by 4 bases and J by 3 bases, with 9 bases between the two germline ends. The CDR3: CASSSRGYTEAFF. The CDR3 DNA reads TGTGCCAGCAGTTCACGGGGGTACACTGAAGCTTTCTTT.

This chain uses TRBV6-5 with TRBJ1-2; a weak D match, TRBD1 (5 bases). Germline loops: CDR1 MNHEY, CDR2 SVGAGI. V dropped 6 bases and J dropped 2 bases, with 7 bases sitting between them. The length of the CDR3 is 12 residues. The CDR3 coding sequence is TGTGCCAGCAGCAGACAGAACTATGGCTACACCTTC. This gives the protein CASSRQNYGYTF.

J is TRBJ2-5 and V is TRBV29-1; 14 positions match TRBD2. The CDR3 runs 14 residues. V trimming: 6 bases; J trimming: 5 bases; junction bases outside the gene matches: 5. Germline-derived CDR1 and CDR2 are SQVTM and ANQGSEA. CDR3 DNA sequence: TGCAGCGTCTGGGGACTAGCGGGAGAGGAGACCCAGTACTTC. Translating it yields CSVWGLAGEETQYF.

The chain combines TRBV28 with TRBJ2-1; D is undetermined. The ends were cut back, 3 bases at V and 5 bases at J, with 5 bases in the middle. CDR1 is MDHEN and CDR2 is SYDVKM in the germline V gene. The CDR3 has 12 residues. This chain's CDR3 is CASSFVNNEQFF. CDR3 coding DNA: TGTGCCAGCAGTTTCGTTAACAATGAGCAGTTCTTC.

The chain has TRBV11-3 and TRBJ2-1; D is perhaps TRBD1 (6 bases). V was cut by 2 bases and J by 4 bases, with 9 bases left in between. The CDR3 length is 14 residues. Germline loops: CDR1 SGHNT, CDR2 YENEEA. DNA of the CDR3: TGTGCCAGCAGCTTAAGGGACAAGTACAATGAGCAGTTCTTC. Its protein is CASSLRDKYNEQFF.

The chain uses TRBV27 and TRBJ1-6; possible D gene TRBD1, 5 bases. The CDR3 loop spans 16 amino acids. V lost 1 base and J lost 6, with 13 bases in between. Germline CDR1 is MNHEY and CDR2 is SMNVEV (reference sequence). The CDR3 spells CASSLFPGRGNSPLHF. The DNA of the CDR3 is TGTGCCAGCAGTTTATTCCCAGGGAGGGGTAATTCACCCCTCCACTTT.

This chain links TRBV20-1 with TRBJ1-4; TRBD1 agrees at 8 bases. The CDR3 has 14 amino acids. V lost 3 bases to trimming and J lost 7 bases; unmatched junction nucleotides: 7. CDR1 is DFQATT, CDR2 SNEGSKA, per germline (reference sequence). The CDR3 DNA reads as TGCAGTGCTAGTGAGGCAGGGGGCTTTGAAAAACTGTTTTTT. This encodes CSASEAGGFEKLFF.

The CDR3 region is CASSSLAGAYTDTQYF. The CDR3 region has the DNA TGTGCCAGCAGCTCCCTAGCGGGGGCCTACACAGATACGCAGTATTTT. This chain uses TRBV7-3 with TRBJ2-3; 10 nucleotides line up with TRBD2. After removal of 4 bases from V and 2 bases from J, the junction contained 6 bases not matched to a gene. This CDR3 is 16 amino acids long. Germline V lookup: CDR1 SGHTA, CDR2 FQGTGA.

The chain is built from TRBV6-5 and TRBJ1-2; a weak D match, TRBD1 (5 bases). V lost 6 bases and J 4 bases, leaving 12 bases between the germline ends. The CDR3 sequence is 13 residues long. The germline CDR1 and CDR2 sequences are MNHEY and SVGAGI. CDR3 DNA: TGTGCCAGCAGCCCCCATAGGGGCTATGGCTACACCTTC. Translation gives CASSPHRGYGYTF.

This chain links TRBV10-3 with TRBJ2-5; D is possibly TRBD2 (7 bases). Germline values: CDR1 ENHRY, CDR2 SYGVKD. This CDR3 region has 15 residues. V was cut by 2 bases and J by 2 bases, with 12 bases left in between. CDR3 loop: CAISEGGAKQETQYF. For the CDR3, the DNA is TGTGCCATCAGTGAGGGGGGGGCGAAGCAAGAGACCCAGTACTTC.

The J gene is TRBJ2-1, the V gene TRBV5-1; TRBD2 matches 9 bases. Germline loops: CDR1 SGHRS, CDR2 YFSETQ. This CDR3 is 15 amino acids long. V was pared by 4 bases and J by 7 bases, with 9 bases of the junction left unmatched. CDR3 sequence reads: CASSEGTSFRNEQFF. CDR3 sequence (DNA): TGCGCCAGCAGCGAAGGGACTAGCTTTAGGAATGAGCAGTTCTTC.

The J gene is TRBJ2-3, the V gene TRBV7-2; 15 bases line up with TRBD2. From germline, CDR1 is SGHTA and CDR2 FQGNSA. V was clipped by 4 bases and J by 4 bases; unmatched bases: 3. There are 16 residues in the CDR3. This CDR3 reads CASSSGLAGGPDTQYF. The CDR3 DNA is TGTGCCAGCAGCTCCGGACTAGCGGGGGGGCCAGATACGCAGTATTTT.